The TCR beta chain described here comes from a study of CD8 T cells in Susac syndrome. Sequencing targeted TCR beta in blood CD8+ and CD4+ T cells. The TEMRA cells underwent FACS enrichment, while the CD8+ and CD4+ T cells underwent negative isolation. Whole-study findings and limits: The study recognized that the number of individuals in its TCR sequencing and HLA analysis was relatively small.

Random hexamers primed reverse transcription of about 0.5 to 1 ug RNA. TCR beta CDR3 was amplified by immunoSEQ multiplex PCR. This amplification extended across 54 Vbeta and 13 Jbeta segments. Via MiXCR, TCRdb re-called the immunoSEQ multiplex PCR reads, giving one row per CDR3 protein. The table lists roughly 120,000 distinct CDR3 sequences, about 96% of them singletons. Regarding this clonotype: Its specificity is not known.

This receptor was taken from a human donor in good health. The material sequenced was CD4+ T cells from PBMCs.

The CDR3 loop reads CSVRAGGTDTQYF. The DNA of the CDR3 is TGCAGCGTAAGAGCGGGAGGCACAGATACGCAGTATTTT. This chain connects TRBV29-1 to TRBJ2-3; TRBD2 aligns across 8 bases. This CDR3 contains 13 residues. The trim removed 6 bases at V and 1 base at J, leaving 3 bases unmatched. The germline V gene encodes CDR1 SQVTM and CDR2 ANQGSEA.